The entry that follows covers one T cell receptor beta chain sequence. The germline CDR1 and CDR2 sequences are KGHSH and LQKENI. This CDR3 is built from 15 residues. The J segment lost 1 base and the V segment lost 10 bases, leaving 12 bases of the junction unmatched. The data stem from a study of shared clonotypes between healthy human individuals. Measured with immunoSEQ multiplex PCR; TCRdb has only the in-frame clones, and not every one. This sample has 650,000 to 800,000 clones, with around 70% found just once. The rearrangement links TRBV18 to TRBJ2-7; 8 bases align to TRBD2. This sequence was found in a woman aged 25 to 39 in good health. Sequences were obtained from memory CD4+ T cells sorted from blood. Subset denoted: CD45RA-negative fraction. CDR3 nucleotide sequence: TGTGCCACCAAGCCGTCCAGCGGGAGTTCCTACGAGCAGTACTTC. Protein product: CATKPSSGSSYEQYF.